This entry concerns a single T cell receptor beta chain. Its antigen is undetermined. Looked up from germline, CDR1 is SGHRS and CDR2 is YFSETQ. The CDR3 is 16 residues long. Losses at the gene ends were 4 bases for V and 2 bases for J; bases not matched to a gene: 10. This entry comes from a study of cytotoxic CD8 clonotypes in ibrutinib-treated CLL. Study-level results: Baseline clonality was higher than in age-matched healthy donors and moved in step with circulating CD8+ T-cell counts.

Sequencing was designed to attain a depth spanning 1 in 200,000 to 1 in 1 million T cells. Generated by immunoSEQ multiplex PCR, the TCRdb table keeps only in-frame clones and is missing some. The sample lists hundreds of thousands of clones, more than 65% occurring once. The source was PBMCs, collected after 12 months of ibrutinib treatment. This TCR was recovered from a human donor with chronic lymphocytic leukemia. The V gene is TRBV5-1, the J gene TRBJ1-2, with 8 bases matching TRBD1. CDR3 bases: TGCGCCAGCAGCCAGAGTACTACAGGGGGGAACTATGGCTACACCTTC. This sequence encodes CASSQSTTGGNYGYTF. Full variable domain (remainder filled in from reference TRBV5-1 and TRBJ1-2): KAGVTQTPRYLIKTRGQQVTLSCSPISGHRSVSWYQQTPGQGLQFLFEYFSETQRNKGNFPGRFSGRQFSNSRSEMNVSTLELGDSALYLCASSQSTTGGNYGYTFGSGTRLTVV.